This T cell receptor beta chain was observed in a study of response to subunit inactivated influenza vaccine. Germline assignment: CDR1 LGHNA and CDR2 YSLEER. CDR3 size: 17 residues. V lost 0 bases and J 2 bases, leaving 15 bases between the germline ends. From the RT-PCR reads, TCRdb called clonotypes with MiXCR, one entry per CDR3 protein. The data hold 150,000 to 200,000 distinct CDR3 sequences, with about 12% observed a single time. The same data also went into a second study, on T cells expressing NK-cell markers. According to that study: UMIs were included in TCR beta cDNA generated by 5'RACE template switching. Among the eight sequenced donors, seven tested HCMV-seropositive and one tested seronegative. Topping the CD3+CD56-NKG2C+ fraction as well were these clonotypes, in several donors.

J is TRBJ2-3 and V is TRBV4-3; D may match TRBD1 or TRBD2 (6 bases each). The receptor was isolated from a man aged 45-65 years who received an inactivated influenza vaccine. This specimen was CD8+ T cells sorted from PBMCs, taken about 12 days after vaccination. Here the CDR3 DNA reads TGCGCCAGCAGCCAAGATCCGGGGGCGAGGGTCACAGATACGCAGTATTTT. This sequence encodes CASSQDPGARVTDTQYF.